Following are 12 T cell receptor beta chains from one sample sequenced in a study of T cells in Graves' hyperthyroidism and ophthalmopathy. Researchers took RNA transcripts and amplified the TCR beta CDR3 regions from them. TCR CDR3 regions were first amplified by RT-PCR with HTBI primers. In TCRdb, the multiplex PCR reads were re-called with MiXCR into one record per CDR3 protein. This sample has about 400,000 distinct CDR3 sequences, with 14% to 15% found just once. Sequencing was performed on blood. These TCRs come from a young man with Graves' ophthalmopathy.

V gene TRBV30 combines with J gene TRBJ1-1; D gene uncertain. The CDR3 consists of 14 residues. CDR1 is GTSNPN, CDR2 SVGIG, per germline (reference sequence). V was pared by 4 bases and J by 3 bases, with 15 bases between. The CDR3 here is CAWNWAPGYTEAFF. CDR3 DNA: TGTGCCTGGAACTGGGCCCCCGGATACACTGAAGCTTTCTTT.

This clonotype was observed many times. CDR3 residues: CARNRQGDSYEQYF. CDR3 nucleotides: TGTGCCAGAAACCGACAGGGCGACTCCTACGAGCAGTACTTC. The rearrangement links TRBV2 to TRBJ2-7, with 7 bases aligning to TRBD1. Germline CDR1 SNHLY, CDR2 FYNNEI. The CDR3 is 14 amino acids. V lost 9 bases to trimming and J lost 0 bases; unmatched junction nucleotides: 8.

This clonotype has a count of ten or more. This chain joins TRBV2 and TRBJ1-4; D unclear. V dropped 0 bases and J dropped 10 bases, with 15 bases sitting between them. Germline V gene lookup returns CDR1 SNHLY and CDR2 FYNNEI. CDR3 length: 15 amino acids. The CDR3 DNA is TGTGCCAGCAGTGAAGCGCTAGGGTATGAGGGAAAACTGTTTTTT. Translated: CASSEALGYEGKLFF.

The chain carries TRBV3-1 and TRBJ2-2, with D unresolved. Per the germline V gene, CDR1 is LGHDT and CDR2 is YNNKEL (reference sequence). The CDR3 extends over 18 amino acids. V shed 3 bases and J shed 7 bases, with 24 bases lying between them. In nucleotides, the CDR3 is TGTGCCAGCAGCCAGTTCCCCAGGCCCTTAGGAGTTAGCGGGGAGCTGTTTTTT. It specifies CASSQFPRPLGVSGELFF.

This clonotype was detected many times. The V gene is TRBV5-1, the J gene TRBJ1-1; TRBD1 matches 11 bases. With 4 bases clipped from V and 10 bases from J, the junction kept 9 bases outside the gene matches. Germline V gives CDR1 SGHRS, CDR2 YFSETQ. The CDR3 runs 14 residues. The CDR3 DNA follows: TGCGCCAGCAGCCCGAGGACAGGGGGCGGGGGAGCTTTCTTT. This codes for CASSPRTGGGGAFF.

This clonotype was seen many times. The CDR3 DNA reads as TGTGCCAGCAGTTTTGGCAGCTCGAACACCGGGGAGCTGTTTTTT. This gives the protein CASSFGSSNTGELFF. The chain uses TRBV27 and TRBJ2-2, with D uncertain. The CDR3 has 15 amino acids. Trimming stripped 3 bases from V and 0 bases from J, with 8 bases between. CDR1 MNHEY and CDR2 SMNVEV come from the germline V gene (reference sequence).

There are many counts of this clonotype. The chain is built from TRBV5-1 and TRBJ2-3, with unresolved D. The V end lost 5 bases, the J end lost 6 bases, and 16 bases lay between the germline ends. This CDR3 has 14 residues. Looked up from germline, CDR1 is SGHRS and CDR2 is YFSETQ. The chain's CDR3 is CASRSSVSRDTQYF. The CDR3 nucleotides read TGCGCCAGCAGATCGTCGGTATCTCGGGATACGCAGTATTTT.

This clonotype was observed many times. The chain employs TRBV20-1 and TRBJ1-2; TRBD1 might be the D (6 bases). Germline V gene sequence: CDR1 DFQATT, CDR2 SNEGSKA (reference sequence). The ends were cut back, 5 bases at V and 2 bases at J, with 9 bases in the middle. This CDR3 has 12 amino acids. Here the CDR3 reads CSARTVNYGYTF. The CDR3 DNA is TGCAGTGCTCGGACAGTAAACTATGGCTACACCTTC.

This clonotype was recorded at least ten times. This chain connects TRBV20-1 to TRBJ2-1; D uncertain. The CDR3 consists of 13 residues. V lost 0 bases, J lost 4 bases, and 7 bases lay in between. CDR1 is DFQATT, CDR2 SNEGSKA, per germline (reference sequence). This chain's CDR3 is CSARDKEYNEQFF. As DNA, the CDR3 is TGCAGTGCTAGAGATAAAGAGTACAATGAGCAGTTCTTC.

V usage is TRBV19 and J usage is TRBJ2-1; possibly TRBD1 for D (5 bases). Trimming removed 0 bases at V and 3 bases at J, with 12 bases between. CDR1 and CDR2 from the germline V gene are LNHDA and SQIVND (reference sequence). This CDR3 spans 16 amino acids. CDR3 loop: CASSIDRPRVYNEQFF. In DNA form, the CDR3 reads TGTGCCAGTAGTATAGATCGGCCCAGGGTCTACAATGAGCAGTTCTTC.

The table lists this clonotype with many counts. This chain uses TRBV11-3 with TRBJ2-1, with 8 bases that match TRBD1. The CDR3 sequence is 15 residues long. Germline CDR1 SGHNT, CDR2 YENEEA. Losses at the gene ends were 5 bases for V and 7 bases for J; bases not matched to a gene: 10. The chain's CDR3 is CASSQAAQGANEQFF. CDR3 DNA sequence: TGTGCCAGCAGCCAGGCCGCCCAGGGGGCAAATGAGCAGTTCTTC. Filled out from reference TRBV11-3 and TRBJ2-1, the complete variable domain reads EAGVVQSPRYKIIEKKQPVAFWCNPISGHNTLYWYLQNLGQGPELLIRYENEEAVDDSQLPKDRFSAERLKGVDSTLKIQPAELGDSAVYLCASSQAAQGANEQFFGPGTRLTVL.

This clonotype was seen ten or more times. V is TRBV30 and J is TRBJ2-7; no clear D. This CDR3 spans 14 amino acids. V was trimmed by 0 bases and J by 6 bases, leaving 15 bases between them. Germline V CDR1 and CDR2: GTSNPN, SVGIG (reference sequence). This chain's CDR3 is CAWSVMKQWPEQYF. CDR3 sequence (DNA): TGTGCCTGGAGTGTTATGAAACAGTGGCCCGAGCAGTACTTC.